This TCR beta chain originates from a study of OX40 agonist ivuxolimab in advanced cancers. Overall study findings and caveats: CD4+ and CD8+ T cells in blood underwent clonal expansion by week 6 at 0.1 to 3.0 mg/kg.

CDR3 size: 14 residues. V was clipped by 4 bases and J by 5 bases, with 13 bases between them. Germline-derived CDR1 and CDR2 are MNHEY and SMNVEV (reference sequence). Exclusion of a patient followed from autoimmune disease history or systemic immunosuppression. The data were produced by immunoSEQ multiplex PCR, yet TCRdb's version contains in-frame clones alone and is incomplete. The sample lists about 19,000 clones; about 83% were seen once. With regard to this clone: Its matching antigen is unknown.

This TCR was sampled from an adult with an advanced solid tumor such as melanoma, head and neck, liver or kidney cancer. V usage is TRBV27 and J usage is TRBJ2-3; unclear D gene. Sequenced material: CD4+ or CD8+ T cells sorted from blood, taken in a trial of the OX40 agonist ivuxolimab. The CDR3 loop is CASSSGPVGDTQYF. The CDR3 DNA is TGTGCCAGCAGTTCCGGCCCGGTGGGAGATACGCAGTATTTT.